A selection of T cell receptor beta chains follows, all from one sample in a study of cytomegalovirus exposure and HLA in healthy donors. Generated by immunoSEQ multiplex PCR, the TCRdb table keeps only in-frame clones and is missing some. Its listing shows under 200,000 clones. The sample comprised PBMCs. The source is a man aged 25-45 years in good health and CMV-seronegative. CDR3s include the opening cysteine and the closing phenylalanine or tryptophan. The D gene is left open where the match is weak.

D gene	V gene	J gene	CDR3 protein	CDR3 DNA
-	TRBV19	TRBJ2-7	CASSILRGSNYEQYF	TGTGCCAGTAGTATCCTCCGGGGATCAAACTACGAGCAGTACTTC
-	TRBV7-9	TRBJ2-7	CASSLLGGHYEQYF	TGTGCCAGCAGCTTATTAGGTGGGCACTACGAGCAGTACTTC
-	TRBV18	TRBJ1-1	CASSPQSSDKNTEAFF	TGTGCCAGCTCACCACAATCCTCCGACAAGAACACTGAAGCTTTCTTT
TRBD1	TRBV18	TRBJ1-4	CASSPPGQWGEKLFF	TGTGCCAGCTCACCACCGGGACAGTGGGGTGAAAAACTGTTTTTT
TRBD1	TRBV19	TRBJ2-5	CASSKGLTGGYSETQYF	TGTGCCAGTTCGAAAGGTCTTACAGGGGGTTATTCAGAGACCCAGTACTTC
TRBD1	TRBV7-2	TRBJ2-7	CASSWDRVPYEQYF	TGTGCCAGCAGCTGGGACAGGGTACCCTACGAGCAGTACTTC
-	TRBV15	TRBJ2-2	CATSRDSGRSNTGELFF	TGTGCCACCAGCAGAGATAGTGGCAGGTCTAACACCGGGGAGCTGTTTTTT
TRBD1	TRBV5-4	TRBJ1-4	CASSDGQGTTNEKLFF	TGTGCCAGCAGCGACGGACAGGGTACAACTAATGAAAAACTGTTTTTT
TRBD1	TRBV7-9	TRBJ2-1	CASDPGQGASYNEQFF	TGTGCCAGCGATCCGGGACAGGGAGCATCCTACAATGAGCAGTTCTTC
TRBD1	TRBV18	TRBJ1-4	CASSPPGQAGLGGGEKLFF	TGTGCCAGCTCACCCCCGGGACAGGCGGGCCTTGGAGGTGGTGAAAAACTGTTTTTT
TRBD2	TRBV7-9	TRBJ2-3	CASSLEAGVSTDTQYF	TGTGCCAGCAGCTTAGAAGCGGGAGTAAGCACAGATACGCAGTATTTT
TRBD2	TRBV6-5	TRBJ2-7	CASSLAGATLAYEQYF	TGTGCCAGCAGTTTAGCGGGAGCCACCCTCGCCTACGAGCAGTACTTC
-	TRBV6-5	TRBJ1-6	CASSYSNSPLHF	TGTGCCAGCAGTTATTCGAATTCACCCCTCCACTTT
-	TRBV5-1	TRBJ2-4	CASSLGGVIAKNIQYF	TGCGCCAGCAGCTTGGGGGGAGTAATAGCCAAAAACATTCAGTACTTC
-	TRBV28	TRBJ1-2	CASSFSGGGGGYGYTF	TGTGCCAGCAGTTTTAGCGGGGGGGGTGGGGGCTATGGCTACACCTTC
-	TRBV28	TRBJ2-2	CASSLSFGELFF	TGTGCCAGCAGTTTATCGTTTGGGGAGCTGTTTTTT
TRBD2	TRBV9	TRBJ2-1	CASSPGGTSLSHEQFF	TGTGCCAGCAGCCCTGGGGGGACTAGTCTCTCCCATGAGCAGTTCTTC
-	TRBV11-2	TRBJ1-3	CASSLDALAGNTIYF	TGTGCCAGCAGCTTAGACGCCCTAGCTGGGAACACCATATATTTT
-	TRBV5-5	TRBJ1-6	CASTIWAPANSPLHF	TGTGCCAGCACCATCTGGGCCCCGGCCAATTCACCCCTCCACTTT
TRBD1	TRBV5-1	TRBJ1-2	CASSLSQGAYGYTF	TGCGCCAGCAGCTTGTCACAGGGGGCCTATGGCTACACCTTC
TRBD2	TRBV9	TRBJ2-2	CASSVGRGGTGELFF	TGTGCCAGCAGCGTAGGGCGGGGGGGCACCGGGGAGCTGTTTTTT
-	TRBV5-1	TRBJ2-7	CASSGVANSYEQYF	TGCGCCAGCAGTGGAGTGGCAAATTCCTACGAGCAGTACTTC
TRBD1	TRBV29-1	TRBJ2-3	CSVRGQGTDTQYF	TGCAGCGTGAGAGGACAGGGCACAGATACGCAGTATTTT
-	TRBV11-3	TRBJ2-2	CASSPMGQANTGELFF	TGTGCCAGCAGCCCCATGGGGCAGGCGAACACCGGGGAGCTGTTTTTT
-	TRBV7-9	TRBJ2-7	CASSLTLGAYEQYF	TGTGCCAGCAGCTTAACTCTGGGGGCCTACGAGCAGTACTTC
-	TRBV21-1	TRBJ1-1	CASSWDREMNTEAFF	TGTGCCAGCAGCTGGGACAGGGAGATGAACACTGAAGCTTTCTTT
-	TRBV5-1	TRBJ2-5	CASSLQGIETQYF	TGCGCCAGCAGCTTACAGGGAATAGAGACCCAGTACTTC
TRBD2	TRBV29-1	TRBJ2-7	CSVGGVAGLSYEQYF	TGCAGCGTGGGGGGAGTAGCGGGATTGTCCTACGAGCAGTACTTC
-	TRBV6-5	TRBJ1-3	CASSYSGNGNTIYF	TGTGCCAGCAGTTACTCCGGGAACGGAAACACCATATATTTT
TRBD2	TRBV28	TRBJ2-7	CASTIGTRGHEQYF	TGTGCCAGCACAATTGGGACTAGAGGCCACGAGCAGTACTTC
-	TRBV5-8	TRBJ1-5	CASSRGDTLDQPQHF	TGTGCCAGCAGCCGGGGGGACACACTCGACCAGCCCCAGCATTTT
TRBD1	TRBV30	TRBJ1-1	CAWRDRWNTEAFF	TGTGCCTGGCGGGACAGGTGGAACACTGAAGCTTTCTTT
TRBD1	TRBV5-1	TRBJ2-2	CASSWDSPPNTGELFF	TGCGCCAGCAGCTGGGACAGCCCACCGAACACCGGGGAGCTGTTTTTT
-	TRBV29-1	TRBJ1-1	CSVERGGRTEAFF	TGCAGCGTTGAAAGGGGGGGCCGAACTGAAGCTTTCTTT
TRBD1	TRBV5-4	TRBJ2-7	CASSLGQGSSYEQYF	TGTGCCAGCAGCCTGGGACAGGGCAGCTCCTACGAGCAGTACTTC
-	TRBV11-2	TRBJ2-1	CASSRGALTNEQFF	TGTGCCAGCAGCCGTGGGGCGCTTACGAATGAGCAGTTCTTC
TRBD2	TRBV4-2	TRBJ2-2	CASSSGGGTSGIGGELFF	TGTGCCAGCAGCTCCGGCGGGGGGACTAGCGGGATCGGTGGGGAGCTGTTTTTT
-	TRBV11-2	TRBJ1-2	CASSLVGVYGYTF	TGTGCCAGCAGCTTAGTTGGAGTATATGGCTACACCTTC
-	TRBV4-3	TRBJ2-7	CASSQERSSTSHEQYF	TGCGCCAGCAGCCAAGAGCGTAGTAGTACCTCCCACGAGCAGTACTTC
-	TRBV5-5	TRBJ1-1	CASSATGNTEAFF	TGTGCCAGCAGCGCAACGGGGAACACTGAAGCTTTCTTT
TRBD1	TRBV5-1	TRBJ1-1	CASSPSKGQGNTEAFF	TGCGCCAGCAGCCCCTCAAAGGGACAGGGAAACACTGAAGCTTTCTTT
-	TRBV28	TRBJ1-2	CASSPQGPYGYTF	TGTGCCAGCAGTCCACAGGGACCCTATGGCTACACCTTC
-	TRBV30	TRBJ1-1	CAWTKWGGRPEAFF	TGTGCCTGGACTAAGTGGGGGGGGAGACCTGAAGCTTTCTTT
TRBD1	TRBV7-9	TRBJ2-1	CASRQGLSNEQFF	TGTGCCAGCAGACAGGGGTTGAGCAATGAGCAGTTCTTC